The sequence of this T cell receptor (beta chain) was determined in a study of Graves' ophthalmopathy and Graves' hyperthyroidism. Amplified material comprised TCR beta CDR3 regions derived from RNA transcripts. First-round RT-PCR with HTBI primers preceded a second-round multiplex PCR. A single record per CDR3 protein comes from TCRdb applying MiXCR to the multiplex PCR reads. The repertoire includes some 370,000 distinct CDR3 sequences, about 18% of them detected once, and roughly 2.6% sits in the top ten. There are 15 residues in the CDR3. After removal of 0 bases from V and 2 bases from J, the junction contained 4 bases not matched to a gene. Germline assignment: CDR1 SGHRS and CDR2 YFSETQ. Ten or more counts support this clonotype. Hyperthyroidism cases were recent diagnoses of under 2 months' duration in people aged 18 to 65. Enrollment excluded any patients with other autoimmune diseases, uncontrolled infections, pregnancy or lactation.

The genes are TRBV5-1 and TRBJ2-5, with TRBD1 matching over 7 bases. Sequenced: peripheral blood. This receptor was taken from an adult woman with stable Graves' hyperthyroidism. CDR3 sequence (DNA): TGCGCCAGCAGCTTGGTAGGGACAGAACAAGAGACCCAGTACTTC. The encoded protein is CASSLVGTEQETQYF.